This T cell receptor (beta chain) comes out of a study of blood T cell repertoires in COVID-19. In the original analysis: Estimation of nucleated cell counts relied on the amplification of reference gene primers. Assay used: immunoSEQ multiplex PCR; TCRdb lists only in-frame clones, some missing. V, J and clone size derive from that table, while D and trimming were established from the DNA sequence. The sample shows 120,000 to 150,000 clones, about 85% of them seen only once. Germline CDR1 KGHSH, CDR2 LQKENI. The CDR3 is 15 amino acids. Between the trimmed V and J ends, which lost 1 base and 2 bases, there was a span of 8 bases.

The TCR was taken from a human donor in a cohort sampled during active COVID-19. The material sequenced was peripheral blood. The chain uses TRBV18 and TRBJ2-2, with D perhaps TRBD1 (5 bases). CDR3 bases: TGTGCCAGCTCACCACAGGGGCCCAACACCGGGGAGCTGTTTTTT. Amino acid sequence: CASSPQGPNTGELFF.